These T cell receptor beta chains were read from a single sample in a study of T-cell memory formation after mild COVID-19. TCRdb re-called the 5' RACE reads through MiXCR, storing one row per CDR3 protein. There are fewer than 300,000 distinct CDR3 sequences in the sample; 15% to 20% occur only once, and around 23% lies in the top ten. The sample taken for sequencing was PBMCs or a T cell subset sorted from them (not recorded which). Receptor source: a man aged 18-30 years who had mild COVID-19 (a few samples of this study predate the infection). Cell type and time point are not known. Both conserved end residues are part of each CDR3. D genes are given only for firm matches. A clone size is listed for some rows: how often the clone was seen (once, few, many), or a class if it is expanded.

j_call | d_call | v_call | clone_size | cdr3_nt | cdr3_aa
TRBJ1-5 | TRBD1 | TRBV18 | few | TGTGCCAGCTCACCAACAGGACAGGGGGCGGGTCAGCCCCAGCATTTT | CASSPTGQGAGQPQHF
TRBJ2-3 | TRBD2 | TRBV4-3 | - | TGCGCCAGCAGCCAAGCTAGTTGGGGGGGTACGCAGTATTTT | CASSQASWGGTQYF
TRBJ2-7 | - | TRBV18 | - | TGTGCCAGCTCACCAGTTTCAGGGGCGGAATACGAGCAGTACTTC | CASSPVSGAEYEQYF
TRBJ1-1 | TRBD1 | TRBV11-2 | few | TGTGCCAGCGGATTCACGCGGGACAGTGAAGCTTTCTTT | CASGFTRDSEAFF
TRBJ1-1 | - | TRBV5-1 | few | TGCGCCAGCAGGGGGGGCAGCATGAACACTGAAGCTTTCTTT | CASRGGSMNTEAFF
TRBJ2-3 | TRBD1 | TRBV5-1 | many | TGCGCCAGCAGCCTGGGACAGCCGGGAGATACGCAGTATTTT | CASSLGQPGDTQYF
TRBJ2-1 | TRBD2 | TRBV9 | few | TGTGCCAGCAGCCCAGGCGCGGGGGGCCAATACAATGAGCAGTTCTTC | CASSPGAGGQYNEQFF
TRBJ2-3 | - | TRBV10-1 | - | TGCGCCAGCAGTGAGAGTCGGCCAGATACGCAGTATTTT | CASSESRPDTQYF
TRBJ1-2 | - | TRBV28 | few | TGTGCCAGCGGAGTTGTAGGAGGGAACTATGGCTACACCTTC | CASGVVGGNYGYTF
TRBJ2-3 | TRBD1 | TRBV7-2 | - | TGTGCCAGCAGCTTAGTCTGGGACAGGGGTGCAGATACGCAGTATTTT | CASSLVWDRGADTQYF
TRBJ2-3 | - | TRBV5-1 | many | TGCGCCAGCAGCCCAGCGGACCACGCGGGAGATACGCAGTATTTT | CASSPADHAGDTQYF
TRBJ1-2 | - | TRBV6-2/TRBV6-3 | few | TGTGCCAGCAGGACGGGCCACGTGACAAGGTGGAACTATGGCTACACCTTC | CASRTGHVTRWNYGYTF
TRBJ1-1 | - | TRBV7-8 | - | TGTGCCAGCACGCGGGGGGGTACGAACACTGAAGCTTTCTTT | CASTRGGTNTEAFF
TRBJ2-3 | TRBD2 | TRBV4-1 | - | TGCGCCAGCAGCCAAGTTTCTTACCCAAGGACTAGCGGGGGGGAAGCGGCAGATACGCAGTATTTT | CASSQVSYPRTSGGEAADTQYF
TRBJ2-6 | - | TRBV7-6 | - | TGTGCCAGCAGTTCGGGGGCAGGCCGGGCTGGGGCCAACGTCCTGACTTTC | CASSSGAGRAGANVLTF
TRBJ2-7 | - | TRBV15 | - | TGTGCCACCAGCAGAGACCGCAGTACCTACGAGCAGTACTTC | CATSRDRSTYEQYF
TRBJ2-7 | TRBD1 | TRBV10-3 | few | TGTGCCATCAGCGAAGGAAACAGGGGGCGGGAGTACTTC | CAISEGNRGREYF
TRBJ2-5 | TRBD2 | TRBV14 | few | TGTGCCAGCAGCCGGTCCGGGGGGTCCACCCAAGAGACCCAGTACTTC | CASSRSGGSTQETQYF
TRBJ2-3 | TRBD1 | TRBV7-3 | - | TGTGCCAGCAGCCAACCCGACCGACAGGGGCGCACAGATACGCAGTATTTT | CASSQPDRQGRTDTQYF
TRBJ1-1 | TRBD1 | TRBV5-1 | many | TGCGCCAGCAGCAGAAACCCGGGACAGGGGCCGCTGAACACTGAAGCTTTCTTT | CASSRNPGQGPLNTEAFF
TRBJ1-5 | - | TRBV6-4 | - | TGTGCCAGCAGAAATACCCTAAGCAATCAGCCCCAGCATTTT | CASRNTLSNQPQHF
TRBJ1-2 | TRBD1 | TRBV5-1 | - | TGCGCCAGCAGCCCGACGGACAGGGGCGTGGGAAATGGCTACACCTTC | CASSPTDRGVGNGYTF
TRBJ2-5 | TRBD1 | TRBV5-1 | - | TGCGCCAGCAGCTCACCACAGGGGGAGAGGAAGACCCAGTACTTC | CASSSPQGERKTQYF
TRBJ2-7 | - | TRBV27 | many | TGTGCCACCCGGAAAGAGGGCCACTCCTACGAGCAGTACTTC | CATRKEGHSYEQYF
TRBJ1-3 | - | TRBV2 | few | TGTGCCAGCAGTGCCCCCGGGGGATCGGGAAACACCATATATTTT | CASSAPGGSGNTIYF
TRBJ1-5 | - | TRBV3-1 | - | TGTGCCAGCAGCCAAGGTCTGATGGGTCAGCCCCAGCATTTT | CASSQGLMGQPQHF
TRBJ2-7 | TRBD2 | TRBV7-2 | few | TGTGCCAGCAGCCAGAGATTCCGCGGGGGGGATTACGAGCAGTACTTC | CASSQRFRGGDYEQYF
TRBJ2-3 | - | TRBV28 | - | TGTGCCAGCAGTGTTATGCGAGATACGCAGTATTTT | CASSVMRDTQYF
TRBJ2-4 | - | TRBV5-1 | - | TGCGCCAGCAGCTTCAACTCTCGGAGTGGAAACATTCAGTACTTC | CASSFNSRSGNIQYF
TRBJ2-3 | - | TRBV7-2 | few | TGTGCCAGCAGAGTCGGGCTTGGGGGCACAGATACGCAGTATTTT | CASRVGLGGTDTQYF
TRBJ1-3 | - | TRBV6-6 | - | TGTGCCAGCAGTTCGACGAACCACGGAAACACAATATATTTT | CASSSTNHGNTIYF